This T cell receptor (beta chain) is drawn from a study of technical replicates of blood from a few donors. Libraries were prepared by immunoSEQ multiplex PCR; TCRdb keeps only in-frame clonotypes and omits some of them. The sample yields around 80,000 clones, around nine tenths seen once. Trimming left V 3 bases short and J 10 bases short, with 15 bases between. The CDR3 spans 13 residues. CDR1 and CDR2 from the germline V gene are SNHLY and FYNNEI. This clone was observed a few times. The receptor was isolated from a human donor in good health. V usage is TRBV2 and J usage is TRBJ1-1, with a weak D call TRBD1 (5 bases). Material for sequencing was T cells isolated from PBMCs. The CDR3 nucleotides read TGTGCCAGCAGTGATGCAGGGAAGGTTGGAGCTTTCTTT. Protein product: CASSDAGKVGAFF. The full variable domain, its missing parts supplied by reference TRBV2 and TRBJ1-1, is EPEVTQTPSHQVTQMGQEVILRCVPISNHLYFYWYRQILGQKVEFLVSFYNNEISEKSEIFDDQFSVERPDGSNFTLKIRSTKLEDSAMYFCASSDAGKVGAFFGQGTRLTVV.